Each of the 3 T cell receptor beta chains below was sequenced from the same sample in a study of cytomegalovirus exposure and HLA in healthy donors. PCR amplification relied on 60 Vbeta primers (plus 13 Jbeta primers). The repertoire was sequenced with immunoSEQ multiplex PCR; TCRdb's copy has only in-frame clones and lacks some. In the table there are 110,000 or so clones, roughly 77% of which are singletons. Sequencing used PBMCs. These receptors originate from a man between 45 and 60 years old in good health and CMV-seropositive.

This clone was counted a few times. The CDR3 nucleotides read TGTGCCAGTAGTATTCGACAGGAGGTGAACACTGAAGCTTTCTTT. Its translation is CASSIRQEVNTEAFF. The rearrangement links TRBV19 to TRBJ1-1, with D maybe TRBD1 (6 bases). Germline assignment: CDR1 LNHDA and CDR2 SQIVND (reference sequence). Trimming took off 3 bases at V and 0 bases at J, with 11 bases between the two ends. The CDR3 sequence is 15 residues long.

The chain uses TRBV27 and TRBJ2-6; TRBD1 matches at 7 bases. Germline CDR1 and CDR2: MNHEY and SMNVEV (reference sequence). CDR3 length equals 17 residues. V trimming: 8 bases; J trimming: 2 bases; junction bases outside the gene matches: 12. In DNA, the CDR3 is TGTGCCAGCGGTAAACTGGCAGGGGGAGCTGGGGCCAACGTCCTGACTTTC. Protein: CASGKLAGGAGANVLTF.

The genes are TRBV5-4 and TRBJ1-2, with TRBD1 as a possible D gene (5 bases). Germline values: CDR1 SGHNT, CDR2 YYREEE (reference sequence). V lost 4 bases and J 3 bases, leaving 10 bases between the germline ends. The CDR3 is 13 amino acids. CDR3 protein: CASSPREDYGYTF. CDR3 nucleotides: TGTGCCAGCAGCCCCAGGGAAGACTATGGCTACACCTTC. Full variable domain (remainder filled in from reference TRBV5-4 and TRBJ1-2): ETGVTQSPTHLIKTRGQQVTLRCSSQSGHNTVSWYQQALGQGPQFIFQYYREEENGRGNFPPRFSGLQFPNYSSELNVNALELDDSALYLCASSPREDYGYTFGSGTRLTVV.